A single TCR beta chain is shown here with its context. Its antigen is unknown. This entry is derived from a study of T cells in localized non-small cell lung cancer. Study-level findings and limits: Among blood samples, higher T cell density accompanied longer overall survival. It remains possible that heterogeneity exists, since only one tumor region was sequenced. Within adjacent lung there appeared a median 57 of the top 100 tumor clones. Uninvolved adjacent lung showed higher T cell clonality than tumor.

The germline V and J ends were trimmed by 6 bases and 4 bases, with 9 bases remaining between them. CDR1 and CDR2 from the germline V gene are SGHAT and FQDESV (reference sequence). The CDR3 consists of 12 residues. The assay was immunoSEQ multiplex PCR, and TCRdb's table has in-frame clones only and misses some. The repertoire holds 25,000 to 35,000 clones, with 80% as singletons. The chain carries TRBV11-1 and TRBJ1-2; no definite D call. This TCR derives from a male donor older than 55 with stage III squamous cell lung carcinoma. The sequencing here drew on peripheral blood, taken before any cancer treatment. CDR3: CASSPPGYGYTF. In DNA form, the CDR3 reads TGTGCCAGCAGTCCACCAGGCTATGGCTACACCTTC.